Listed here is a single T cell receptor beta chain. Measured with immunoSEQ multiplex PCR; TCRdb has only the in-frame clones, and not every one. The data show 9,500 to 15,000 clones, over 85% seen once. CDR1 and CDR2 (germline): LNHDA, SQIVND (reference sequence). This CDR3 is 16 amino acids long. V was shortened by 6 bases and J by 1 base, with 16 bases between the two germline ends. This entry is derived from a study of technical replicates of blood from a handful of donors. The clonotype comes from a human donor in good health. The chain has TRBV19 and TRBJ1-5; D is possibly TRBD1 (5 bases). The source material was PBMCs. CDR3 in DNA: TGTGCCAGTAGCACCCTGGGGGGTGCGAGCAATCAGCCCCAGCATTTT. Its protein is CASSTLGGASNQPQHF.